This passage covers 28 T cell receptor beta chains from one sample sequenced in a study of regulatory T cells in long-lasting Graves disease. Sequencing libraries for TCR beta were prepared with iRepertoire HTBI primers and Arm-PCR of CDR3 regions. TCRdb re-called the multiplex PCR reads with MiXCR, one entry per CDR3 protein. This sample has 400,000 to 500,000 distinct CDR3 sequences, with about 22% found just once. The time point was: persistent/refractory GD, antithyroid drugs over 5 years with positive TRAb. RNA extracted from PBMCs served as the sequencing template. Specimen: peripheral blood mononuclear cells (PBMCs), collected when the disease was refractory, from a patient treated with antithyroid drugs. These receptors came from a female donor with Graves disease.

The chain couples TRBV7-6 to TRBJ2-5; D gene unclear. Deletions cut 3 bases from V and 5 bases from J, with 13 bases between. Germline V gene sequence: CDR1 SGHVS, CDR2 FNYEAQ. There are 14 residues in the CDR3. The CDR3 reads CASSLGQEVETQYF. Here the CDR3 DNA reads TGTGCCAGCAGCTTGGGCCAAGAGGTCGAGACCCAGTACTTC.

The V gene is TRBV15, the J gene TRBJ2-7, with D uncertain. V was shortened by 0 bases and J by 6 bases, with 9 bases between the two germline ends. Germline V gives CDR1 LNHNV, CDR2 YYDKDF (reference sequence). This CDR3 has 13 residues. In nucleotides, the CDR3 is TGTGCCACCAGCAGAGATCGTTTAAGCGAGCAGTACTTC. Translation: CATSRDRLSEQYF.

This clonotype was counted ten times or more. The V and J genes are TRBV19 and TRBJ1-2; no firm D call. The germline V gene encodes CDR1 LNHDA and CDR2 SQIVND (reference sequence). Between the trimmed V and J ends, which lost 5 bases and 3 bases, there was a span of 10 bases. This CDR3 has 13 amino acids. The CDR3 region has the DNA TGTGCCAGTAGTGCCGGACTTGACTATGGCTACACCTTC. Translating gives CASSAGLDYGYTF.

The sample holds many counts of this clonotype. The chain joins TRBV20-1 to TRBJ2-5; 7 nucleotides agree with TRBD2. J lost 4 bases, V lost 3 bases, and 11 bases had no gene match. The CDR3 totals 15 residues. Per germline, CDR1 DFQATT and CDR2 SNEGSKA (reference sequence). CDR3 protein: CSARAGVVYGETQYF. The CDR3 nucleotides read TGCAGTGCTAGGGCGGGAGTAGTGTATGGAGAGACCCAGTACTTC.

The genes are TRBV28 and TRBJ2-7, with 8 nucleotides matching TRBD2. The trim removed 8 bases at V and 2 bases at J, leaving 5 bases unmatched. Germline CDR1 MDHEN, CDR2 SYDVKM. The CDR3 spans 13 residues. The CDR3 reads CASGGGSPYEQYF. The CDR3, as DNA: TGTGCCAGCGGCGGGGGGTCTCCCTACGAGCAGTACTTC.

This clonotype appeared a few times. The gene calls are TRBV9 and TRBJ1-2; unclear D gene. In germline, CDR1 is SGDLS, CDR2 YYNGEE. This CDR3 comprises 13 residues. Trimming stripped 3 bases from V and 5 bases from J, with 11 bases between. The DNA of the CDR3 is TGTGCCAGCAGCGCCGACGGCCTTTATGGCTACACCTTC. Translating it yields CASSADGLYGYTF.

The chain recombines TRBV20-1 with TRBJ1-1, with 7 bases identical to TRBD1. Germline V gives CDR1 DFQATT, CDR2 SNEGSKA (reference sequence). Germline trimming cut 3 bases from V and 0 bases from J; bases unmatched to any gene: 7. This CDR3 has 15 residues. The CDR3 here is CSASKRQGLNTEAFF. DNA of the CDR3: TGCAGTGCTAGCAAACGACAGGGCTTGAACACTGAAGCTTTCTTT.

The chain has TRBV30 and TRBJ2-1; possible D gene TRBD1, 5 bases. The CDR3 contains 14 residues. CDR1 is GTSNPN, CDR2 SVGIG, per germline (reference sequence). Trimming took off 0 bases at V and 5 bases at J, with 11 bases between the two ends. The chain's CDR3 is CAWSVGLGDNEQFF. The CDR3 DNA reads TGTGCCTGGAGTGTAGGATTAGGGGACAATGAGCAGTTCTTC. The full variable domain, in which reference TRBV30 and TRBJ2-1 provide the parts outside the CDR3, is SQTIHQWPATLVQPVGSPLSLECTVEGTSNPNLYWYRQAAGRGLQLLFYSVGIGQISSEVPQNLSASRPQDRQFILSSKKLLLSDSGFYLCAWSVGLGDNEQFFGPGTRLTVL.

This clonotype has ten or more counts. V and J are TRBV12-3 or TRBV12-4 and TRBJ1-1; D ambiguous. The length of the CDR3 is 13 residues. With 3 bases removed from V and 2 bases from J, the gap between germline ends came to 7 bases. CDR3: CASSFSVNTEAFF. Here the CDR3 DNA reads TGTGCCAGCAGTTTTTCAGTAAACACTGAAGCTTTCTTT.

This clonotype appeared a few times. The rearrangement uses TRBV5-1 and TRBJ2-2; 8 nucleotides line up with TRBD2. The trim removed 4 bases at V and 7 bases at J, leaving 9 bases unmatched. CDR3 length: 15 amino acids. CDR1 SGHRS and CDR2 YFSETQ come from the germline V gene. CDR3 protein: CASSPTGGPNGELFF. The CDR3 DNA sequence: TGCGCCAGCAGCCCTACGGGGGGGCCTAACGGGGAGCTGTTTTTT.

This clonotype was seen only a few times. The chain uses TRBV19 and TRBJ2-5; 11 bases are shared with TRBD1. The CDR3 is made up of 15 amino acids. Germline V CDR1 and CDR2: LNHDA, SQIVND (reference sequence). The junction had 5 bases not matched to a gene; V was cut back by 3 bases and J by 5 bases. The CDR3, as DNA: TGTGCCAGTAGTATCGGACAGGGGGCATTGGAGACCCAGTACTTC. It codes for CASSIGQGALETQYF.

This clonotype showed up many times. V and J are TRBV2 and TRBJ1-5; unclear D gene. Between the trimmed V and J ends, which lost 3 bases and 7 bases, there was a span of 7 bases. Looked up from germline, CDR1 is SNHLY and CDR2 is FYNNEI. This CDR3 is 12 amino acids long. The CDR3 DNA sequence: TGTGCCAGCAGTGATCCCCAGCAGCCCCAGCATTTT. Translation gives CASSDPQQPQHF.

The genes are TRBV19 and TRBJ1-1; D is undetermined. The germline CDR1 and CDR2 sequences are LNHDA and SQIVND (reference sequence). The length of the CDR3 is 14 residues. V lost 5 bases, J lost 1 base, and 11 bases lay in between. CDR3 amino acids: CASSEWAKNTEAFF. In nucleotides, the CDR3 is TGTGCCAGTAGTGAATGGGCGAAGAACACTGAAGCTTTCTTT.

This clonotype was detected many times. The chain employs TRBV24-1 and TRBJ2-2; 7 nucleotides align to TRBD1. Trimming at V came to 0 bases and at J to 3 bases, leaving 6 bases not matched to a gene. Looked up from germline, CDR1 is KGHDR and CDR2 is SFDVKD. The length of the CDR3 is 17 residues. As DNA, the CDR3 is TGTGCCACCAGTGATTTGCTCGAGGGGGCCGACACCGGGGAGCTGTTTTTT. Residues: CATSDLLEGADTGELFF.

The chain is built from TRBV11-2 and TRBJ2-3; D might be TRBD1 (6 bases). Trimming removed 3 bases at V and 6 bases at J, with 7 bases between. The CDR3 runs to 12 residues. Germline values: CDR1 SGHAT, CDR2 FQNNGV. The CDR3, as DNA: TGTGCCAGCAGCTTCCAGGGGGATACGCAGTATTTT. It is translated as CASSFQGDTQYF.

V and J are TRBV29-1 and TRBJ1-6; tentatively, D is TRBD1 (5 bases). The DNA matches TRBJ1-1 better at its end, which makes the J call doubtful. The CDR3 runs 12 residues. CDR1 is SQVTM, CDR2 ANQGSEA, per germline. For the CDR3, the DNA is TGCAGCGTTGATACGGGGGTTATGAGGGCTTTCTTT. It specifies CSVDTGVMRAFF.

The rearrangement uses TRBV7-2 and TRBJ2-7; 7 bases map to TRBD2. Trimming cost V 5 bases and J 3 bases; bases outside gene matches: 10. This CDR3 spans 15 amino acids. Germline loops: CDR1 SGHTA, CDR2 FQGNSA. The CDR3 is CASSKEAGRNYEQYF. CDR3 DNA: TGTGCCAGCAGCAAAGAAGCGGGGCGTAACTACGAGCAGTACTTC.

In this sample, this clonotype turned up a few times. The rearrangement links TRBV6-5 to TRBJ1-2, with D tentatively TRBD1 (5 bases). The germline CDR1 and CDR2 sequences are MNHEY and SVGAGI. CDR3 length equals 15 residues. Trimming shortened V by 0 bases and J by 2 bases, and 10 bases separated the two germline ends. CDR3 in DNA: TGTGCCAGCAGTTACTCGACTAAGGGGAACTATGGCTACACCTTC. Protein product: CASSYSTKGNYGYTF.

This clonotype came up a few times. J is TRBJ1-1 and V is TRBV4-3, with a tentative D call TRBD1 (5 bases). The CDR3 covers 15 residues. V was shortened by 0 bases and J by 5 bases, with 13 bases between the two germline ends. Germline V gene sequence: CDR1 LGHNA, CDR2 YSLEER. Written as DNA, the CDR3 is TGCGCCAGCAGCCAAGAAGAGGGGTGGGGGACTGAAGCTTTCTTT. It codes for CASSQEEGWGTEAFF.

This clonotype was counted ten times or more. This chain joins TRBV6-1 and TRBJ2-7; D uncertain. This CDR3 spans 13 amino acids. V was clipped by 5 bases and J by 0 bases, with 8 bases between them. Germline CDR1 is MNHNS and CDR2 is SASEGT. The CDR3 spells CASSQPGSYEQYF. In DNA, the CDR3 is TGTGCCAGCAGTCAACCCGGCTCCTACGAGCAGTACTTC.

Details on this clonotype: A much larger clone differs by one base, so this may be a read error. The rearrangement links TRBV24-1 to TRBJ1-5, with D unclear. The CDR3 spans 13 residues. V was pared by 9 bases and J by 5 bases, with 13 bases between. Per the germline V gene, CDR1 is KGHDR and CDR2 is SFDVKD. The CDR3 spells CATRPLSDQPQHF. The CDR3 DNA reads as TGTGCCACCCGCCCTTTGAGTGATCAGCCCCAGCATTTT.

This clonotype was counted only a few times. The chain links TRBV6-1 to TRBJ2-2; 7 bases agree with TRBD2. V was pared by 7 bases and J by 0 bases, with 8 bases of the junction left unmatched. The CDR3 sequence is 16 residues long. Germline assignment: CDR1 MNHNS and CDR2 SASEGT. CDR3: CASTSVGGANTGELFF. The CDR3 DNA reads TGTGCCAGCACGTCGGTTGGGGGGGCGAACACCGGGGAGCTGTTTTTT.

J is TRBJ2-1 and V is TRBV7-6; 11 nucleotides align to TRBD2. From germline, CDR1 is SGHVS and CDR2 FNYEAQ. CDR3 length: 16 residues. V gave up 5 bases and J gave up 1 base; unmatched junction bases: 4. CDR3 DNA sequence: TGTGCCAGCAGCGGTAGCGGGGGGGCTTCCTACAATGAGCAGTTCTTC. This codes for CASSGSGGASYNEQFF. The complete variable domain, with remaining parts taken from reference TRBV7-6 and TRBJ2-1, reads GAGVSQSPRYKVTKRGQDVALRCDPISGHVSLYWYRQALGQGPEFLTYFNYEAQQDKSGLPNDRFSAERPEGSISTLTIQRTEQRDSAMYRCASSGSGGASYNEQFFGPGTRLTVL.

This clonotype has at least ten counts. The chain uses TRBV10-3 and TRBJ2-2; the match to TRBD2 covers 11 bases. This CDR3 region has 13 residues. Trimming took 8 bases from V and 5 from J; bases not matched to a gene: 1. In germline, CDR1 is ENHRY, CDR2 SYGVKD. Written as DNA, the CDR3 is TGTGCCATCGGGACTAGCGGAACCGGGGAGCTGTTTTTT. Translated: CAIGTSGTGELFF.

This clonotype was found many times. The CDR3 bases are TGCAGTGCGATCAGGACGGGTCTGAGGGAGACCCAGTACTTC. Its translation: CSAIRTGLRETQYF. The V call is TRBV20-1, the J call TRBJ2-5; D is ambiguous. Germline V CDR1 and CDR2: DFQATT, SNEGSKA (reference sequence). The CDR3 covers 14 residues. The V and J ends lost 6 bases and 5 bases respectively, with 19 bases between them.

In its sample, this clonotype was seen a few times. V usage is TRBV6-1 and J usage is TRBJ2-7; the match to TRBD2 covers 12 bases. The CDR3 consists of 16 residues. The germline V gene has CDR1 MNHNS and CDR2 SASEGT. J lost 5 bases, V lost 6 bases, and 11 bases had no gene match. The CDR3 bases are TGTGCCAGCAGGGGGTTCGGACTAGCGGGATTCCACGAGCAGTACTTC. Translating it yields CASRGFGLAGFHEQYF.

V gene TRBV28 combines with J gene TRBJ2-1; possibly TRBD2 for D (6 bases). CDR1 MDHEN and CDR2 SYDVKM come from the germline V gene. Between the trimmed V and J ends, which lost 7 bases and 2 bases, there was a span of 9 bases. The CDR3 length is 13 residues. The DNA of the CDR3 is TGTGCCAGCACTGTAGCGGCCTACAATGAGCAGTTCTTC. Translated: CASTVAAYNEQFF. Full variable domain (missing parts from reference TRBV28 and TRBJ2-1): DVKVTQSSRYLVKRTGEKVFLECVQDMDHENMFWYRQDPGLGLRLIYFSYDVKMKEKGDIPEGYSVSREKKERFSLILESASTNQTSMYLCASTVAAYNEQFFGPGTRLTVL.

There are many counts of this clonotype. The chain employs TRBV12-3 or TRBV12-4 and TRBJ2-7; D remains ambiguous. The germline V and J ends were trimmed by 4 bases and 2 bases, with 15 bases remaining between them. The CDR3 contains 15 residues. The CDR3 nucleotides are TGTGCCAGCAGTTACGGACCGGAAAGTCCCTACGAGCAGTACTTC. Amino acid sequence: CASSYGPESPYEQYF.